The 7 T cell receptor beta chains below come from one sample, sequenced in a study of regulatory T cells in long-lasting Graves disease. The time point: newly diagnosed GD, antithyroid drugs for less than 3 months. Researchers made the TCR library from RNA that was extracted from PBMCs. Arm-PCR with iRepertoire HTBI primers amplified the CDR3 regions for these TCR beta libraries. TCRdb reanalysed the multiplex PCR reads using MiXCR and keeps one entry per CDR3 protein. This sample has approximately 210,000 distinct CDR3 sequences, with about 16% found just once. The material sequenced was peripheral blood mononuclear cells (PBMCs), taken at new diagnosis, from a patient treated with antithyroid drugs. These receptors originate from a female donor with Graves disease.

This clonotype was seen many times. The V call is TRBV7-6, the J call TRBJ2-5; 16 positions match TRBD2. Germline lookup yields CDR1 SGHVS and CDR2 FNYEAQ. The CDR3 totals 17 residues. V lost 4 bases and J lost 7; bases outside the gene matches: 9. Here the CDR3 DNA reads TGTGCCAGCAGCTCGGGACTAGCGGGAGGGCCAAGGTTGACCCAGTACTTC. Translation gives CASSSGLAGGPRLTQYF.

About this clonotype: A much larger clone sits a single nucleotide away, making a read error possible. The genes are TRBV11-3 and TRBJ2-5, with 12 nucleotides matching TRBD2. The CDR3 length is 14 residues. Looked up from germline, CDR1 is SGHNT and CDR2 is YENEEA. The CDR3 protein is CAWNLAGGPETQHF. In DNA, the CDR3 is TGTGCCTGGAACCTAGCGGGAGGGCCAGAGACCCAGCACTTC.

This chain connects TRBV2 to TRBJ1-1; TRBD1 might be the D (5 bases). There are 14 residues in the CDR3. Germline CDR1 is SNHLY and CDR2 is FYNNEI. Trimming took 6 bases from V and 1 from J, leaving 12 bases between them. The CDR3 spells CASRRGLGNTEAFF. CDR3 bases: TGTGCCAGCAGGAGGGGCCTGGGGAACACTGAAGCTTTCTTT. The full variable domain, in which reference TRBV2 and TRBJ1-1 provide the parts outside the CDR3, is EPEVTQTPSHQVTQMGQEVILRCVPISNHLYFYWYRQILGQKVEFLVSFYNNEISEKSEIFDDQFSVERPDGSNFTLKIRSTKLEDSAMYFCASRRGLGNTEAFFGQGTRLTVV.

In its sample, this clonotype was seen many times. The chain is built from TRBV6-4 and TRBJ1-2, with a possible D match to TRBD1 (6 bases). Between the trimmed V and J ends, which lost 7 bases and 5 bases, there was a span of 8 bases. The CDR3 loop spans 11 amino acids. Per germline, CDR1 MRHNA and CDR2 SNTAGT. The CDR3 loop reads CASTQGYGYTF. CDR3 DNA: TGTGCCAGCACCCAGGGGTATGGCTACACCTTC.

This chain uses TRBV20-1 with TRBJ2-2; 9 bases agree with TRBD1. The CDR3 extends over 16 amino acids. In germline, CDR1 is DFQATT, CDR2 SNEGSKA (reference sequence). V lost 1 base to trimming and J lost 6 bases; unmatched junction nucleotides: 9. In nucleotides, the CDR3 is TGCAGTGCTAGAGTGGAAACAGGGGGCGAAGCCGGGGAGCTGTTTTTT. This translates into CSARVETGGEAGELFF.

This clonotype occurred many times. The genes are TRBV3-1 and TRBJ1-1; D not certain. This CDR3 is 11 amino acids long. V was clipped by 3 bases and J by 5 bases, with 4 bases between them. CDR1 is LGHDT, CDR2 YNNKEL, per germline (reference sequence). The CDR3 region is CASSQTTEAFF. The CDR3 DNA is TGTGCCAGCAGCCAGACGACTGAAGCTTTCTTT.

Many counts were recorded for this clonotype. This rearrangement joins TRBV4-1 to TRBJ1-2, with D maybe TRBD1 (6 bases). The germline gives CDR1 MGHRA, CDR2 YSYEKL. CDR3 length: 14 amino acids. Deletions cut 0 bases from V and 8 bases from J, with 13 bases between. The chain's CDR3 is CASSQDTGALGYTF. The CDR3 DNA reads as TGCGCCAGCAGCCAAGATACGGGGGCGTTGGGCTACACCTTC.